These 19 T cell receptor beta chains share one sample of origin, sequenced in a study of T cell repertoires in cytomegalovirus infection. TCRdb passed the reads through MiXCR, listing each CDR3 protein once. The data contain about 310,000 distinct CDR3 sequences, roughly 17% of them singletons. Material: PBMCs. The receptor set was obtained from a human donor in good health (CMV status not recorded). Some clones in this sample may be carry-over from other donors' samples.

This clonotype showed up just a few times. The CDR3 DNA is TGTGCCAGTAGCCCCGGGACTAGCGGGGTCCACACAGATACGCAGTATTTT. Translation gives CASSPGTSGVHTDTQYF. This chain links TRBV19 with TRBJ2-3, with 13 nucleotides matching TRBD2. Germline lookup yields CDR1 LNHDA and CDR2 SQIVND (reference sequence). This CDR3 region has 17 residues. Trimming removed 6 bases from V and 2 bases from J; junction bases left unmatched: 8. Supplemented by reference TRBV19 and TRBJ2-3, the full variable domain reads DGGITQSPKYLFRKEGQNVTLSCEQNLNHDAMYWYRQDPGQGLRLIYYSQIVNDFQKGDIAEGYSVSREKKESFPLTVTSAQKNPTAFYLCASSPGTSGVHTDTQYFGPGTRLTVL.

This clonotype was seen only a few times. The rearrangement links TRBV6-2 or TRBV6-3 to TRBJ2-3, with 7 bases identical to TRBD1. This CDR3 spans 14 amino acids. The germline gives CDR1 MNHEY, CDR2 SVGEGT. J gave up 2 bases and V 5 bases, and 4 bases lay outside the gene matches. CDR3 residues: CASSPGQITDTQYF. The CDR3 coding sequence is TGTGCCAGCAGTCCGGGACAGATCACAGATACGCAGTATTTT.

This chain uses TRBV20-1 with TRBJ1-6; unclear D gene. There are 13 residues in the CDR3. In germline, CDR1 is DFQATT, CDR2 SNEGSKA (reference sequence). V was shortened by 6 bases and J by 7 bases, with 13 bases between the two germline ends. The CDR3 bases are TGCAGTGCAGCGAGTAGATTGAATTCACCCCTCCACTTT. This translates into CSAASRLNSPLHF.

In its sample, this clonotype was seen once. V is TRBV20-1 and J is TRBJ1-2; D uncertain. The ends were cut back, 1 base at V and 8 bases at J, with 14 bases in the middle. Germline CDR1 and CDR2: DFQATT and SNEGSKA (reference sequence). The CDR3 length is 13 residues. The CDR3: CSARVFSTGGYTF. The DNA of the CDR3 is TGCAGTGCTAGAGTATTCAGCACGGGAGGCTACACCTTC.

The V call is TRBV4-1, the J call TRBJ2-3, with D possibly TRBD1 on 6 matching bases. V was clipped by 0 bases and J by 5 bases, with 12 bases between them. The CDR3 contains 15 residues. Germline loops: CDR1 MGHRA, CDR2 YSYEKL. The chain's CDR3 is CASSQDPGAQDTQYF. As DNA, the CDR3 is TGCGCCAGCAGCCAAGATCCAGGGGCCCAAGATACGCAGTATTTT.

The rearrangement links TRBV19 to TRBJ1-1; maybe TRBD1 (6 bases). CDR1 is LNHDA and CDR2 is SQIVND in the germline V gene (reference sequence). The CDR3 is made up of 13 amino acids. V was cut by 6 bases and J by 1 base, with 9 bases left in between. The CDR3 region has the DNA TGTGCCAGTAGCAACAGGGCGAACACTGAAGCTTTCTTT. Its protein product is CASSNRANTEAFF.

The rearrangement links TRBV5-5 to TRBJ2-5; TRBD2 aligns across 13 bases. Germline V gene lookup returns CDR1 SGHKS and CDR2 YYEKEE (reference sequence). The CDR3 runs to 18 residues. V shed 2 bases and J 5 bases; nucleotides not matched to a gene: 12. DNA of the CDR3: TGTGCCAGCAGCTTCGGACTAGCGGGGGCCCGGCTGCGGGAGACCCAGTACTTC. Residues: CASSFGLAGARLRETQYF.

The CDR3 DNA reads TGTGCCAGTAGTATCCCCAATCACGATCAGCCCCAGCATTTT. It encodes CASSIPNHDQPQHF. V gene TRBV19 combines with J gene TRBJ1-5, with D hard to call. The germline V gene has CDR1 LNHDA and CDR2 SQIVND (reference sequence). This CDR3 spans 14 amino acids. Trimming shortened V by 3 bases and J by 5 bases, and 11 bases separated the two germline ends. Using reference TRBV19 and TRBJ1-5 for the parts outside the CDR3, the full variable domain is DGGITQSPKYLFRKEGQNVTLSCEQNLNHDAMYWYRQDPGQGLRLIYYSQIVNDFQKGDIAEGYSVSREKKESFPLTVTSAQKNPTAFYLCASSIPNHDQPQHFGDGTRLSIL.

The J gene is TRBJ1-3, the V gene TRBV28; D unclear. V lost 7 bases, J lost 4 bases, and 11 bases lay in between. The CDR3 length is 13 residues. Germline loops: CDR1 MDHEN, CDR2 SYDVKM. The CDR3 spells CASTLLVGNTIYF. DNA for the CDR3: TGTGCCAGCACCCTGCTGGTAGGAAACACCATATATTTT. Drawing the rest from reference TRBV28 and TRBJ1-3, the complete variable domain is DVKVTQSSRYLVKRTGEKVFLECVQDMDHENMFWYRQDPGLGLRLIYFSYDVKMKEKGDIPEGYSVSREKKERFSLILESASTNQTSMYLCASTLLVGNTIYFGEGSWLTVV.

The chain employs TRBV20-1 and TRBJ2-1; no clear D. Trimming pared 1 base from V and 0 bases from J, leaving 7 bases between. The germline CDR1 and CDR2 sequences are DFQATT and SNEGSKA (reference sequence). The CDR3 has 14 amino acids. CDR3 in amino acids: CSARASYSYNEQFF. CDR3 DNA: TGCAGTGCTAGAGCATCTTACTCCTACAATGAGCAGTTCTTC.

The V gene is TRBV15, the J gene TRBJ1-1; no clear D gene. Trimming pared 1 base from V and 11 bases from J, leaving 14 bases between. Germline V gene data show CDR1 as LNHNV and CDR2 as YYDKDF (reference sequence). This CDR3 contains 13 residues. The CDR3 DNA reads as TGTGCCACCAGCAGAGGAGTTTTGTCCCAGGCTTTCTTT. As protein: CATSRGVLSQAFF.

This clonotype has only a few counts. This chain links TRBV27 with TRBJ1-2; TRBD1 matches 8 bases. Germline CDR1 is MNHEY and CDR2 is SMNVEV (reference sequence). Trimming at V came to 3 bases and at J to 2 bases, leaving 5 bases not matched to a gene. This CDR3 contains 15 residues. The CDR3 bases are TGTGCCAGCAGTTTTCTGGACAGGGCAAACTATGGCTACACCTTC. Amino acids: CASSFLDRANYGYTF.

As to this clonotype: With a much larger clone just one base away, this may be a read error. The rearrangement uses TRBV4-1 and TRBJ1-3, with TRBD1 as a possible D gene (5 bases). CDR3 length: 17 amino acids. Germline V gene data show CDR1 as MGHRA and CDR2 as YSYEKL. Written as DNA, the CDR3 is TGCGCCAACAGCCGGCCGGGACGGACCTCTGGAAGAAACACCATATATTTT. It translates to CANSRPGRTSGRNTIYF.

The chain couples TRBV20-1 to TRBJ2-3; 8 bases are a match to TRBD2. Germline V gene sequence: CDR1 DFQATT, CDR2 SNEGSKA (reference sequence). The V gene end was trimmed by 0 bases and the J gene end by 4 bases; junction bases not matched to a gene: 6. CDR3 length: 15 amino acids. The CDR3 DNA is TGCAGTGCTAGAGATCTCGGGGGGGCCGCAGATACGCAGTATTTT. Its protein is CSARDLGGAADTQYF.

The chain couples TRBV3-1 to TRBJ2-7; D possibly corresponds to TRBD1 (5 bases). Looked up from germline, CDR1 is LGHDT and CDR2 is YNNKEL (reference sequence). V shed 1 base and J shed 7 bases, with 11 bases lying between them. CDR3 length equals 13 residues. The CDR3 DNA follows: TGTGCCAGCAGCCAAGCCAGGGCGAGTGAGCAGTACTTC. As protein: CASSQARASEQYF.

The chain combines TRBV19 with TRBJ2-6; either TRBD1 or TRBD2 may supply D (7 bases each). This CDR3 spans 16 amino acids. Germline V lookup: CDR1 LNHDA, CDR2 SQIVND (reference sequence). The V gene lost 8 bases and the J gene lost 3 bases, with 17 bases spanning the gap. The CDR3 reads CASGAGGAGGANVLTF. The DNA of the CDR3 is TGTGCCAGTGGCGCAGGGGGGGCGGGTGGGGCCAACGTCCTGACTTTC.

This chain connects TRBV20-1 to TRBJ1-1; unclear D gene. This CDR3 contains 13 residues. Trimming removed 1 base at V and 0 bases at J, with 6 bases between. In germline, CDR1 is DFQATT, CDR2 SNEGSKA (reference sequence). This CDR3 reads CSARGQMNTEAFF. The CDR3 region has the DNA TGCAGTGCTAGAGGGCAGATGAACACTGAAGCTTTCTTT.

This clonotype was seen many times. The chain couples TRBV7-2 to TRBJ2-1, with TRBD2 matching 9 bases. Germline lookup yields CDR1 SGHTA and CDR2 FQGNSA. This CDR3 is 15 amino acids long. V shed 1 base and J 7 bases; nucleotides not matched to a gene: 5. The CDR3 loop is CASSLGTSVSNEQFF. CDR3 bases: TGTGCCAGCAGCTTAGGGACTAGCGTCTCTAATGAGCAGTTCTTC.

This sequence joins TRBV5-1 and TRBJ2-1, with TRBD2 matching 9 bases. CDR3 length: 15 amino acids. The germline V gene has CDR1 SGHRS and CDR2 YFSETQ. V trimming: 0 bases; J trimming: 9 bases; junction bases outside the gene matches: 7. CDR3 loop: CASSLDIAGEGEQFF. The CDR3 DNA sequence: TGCGCCAGCAGCTTGGACATAGCGGGGGAGGGTGAGCAGTTCTTC.